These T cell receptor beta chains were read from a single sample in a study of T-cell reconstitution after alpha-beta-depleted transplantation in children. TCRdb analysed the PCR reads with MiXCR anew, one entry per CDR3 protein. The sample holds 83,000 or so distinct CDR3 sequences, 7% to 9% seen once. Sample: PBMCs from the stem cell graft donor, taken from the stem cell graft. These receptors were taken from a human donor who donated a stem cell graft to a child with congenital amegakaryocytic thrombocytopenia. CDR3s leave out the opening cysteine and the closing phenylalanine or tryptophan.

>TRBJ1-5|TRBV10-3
AISESNQPQH
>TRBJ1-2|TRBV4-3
ASSQELPPANYGYT
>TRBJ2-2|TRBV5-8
ASSFQSLVSGATGELF
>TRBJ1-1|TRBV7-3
ASSLVPGIHTEAF
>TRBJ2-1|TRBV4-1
ASSPPPYNEQF
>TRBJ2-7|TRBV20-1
SARDLGPLGLDEQY
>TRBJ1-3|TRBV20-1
SAGLWQSSGNTIY
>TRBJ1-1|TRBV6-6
ASTRGLEAF
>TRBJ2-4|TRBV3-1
ASSRLKNIQY
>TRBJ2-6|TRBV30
AWSVRQGRGVLT
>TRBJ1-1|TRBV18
ASSPQARNTEAF
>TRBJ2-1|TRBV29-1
SADNEQF
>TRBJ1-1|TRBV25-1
ASSETMGRGNTEAF
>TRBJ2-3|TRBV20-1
SASGLAGRMADTQY
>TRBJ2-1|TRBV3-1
ASSQSRGGIAGQF
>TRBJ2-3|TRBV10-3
AIWASGSTDTQY
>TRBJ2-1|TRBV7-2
ASSAGTSGSNEQF
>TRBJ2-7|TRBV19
ASTHSHVGGTYEQY
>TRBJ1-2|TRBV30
AWSVGGSGYT
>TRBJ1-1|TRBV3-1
ASSPLPGTAAEAF
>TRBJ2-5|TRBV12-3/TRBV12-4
ASSLENAGWETQY
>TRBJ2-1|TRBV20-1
SARATSGLSYNEQF
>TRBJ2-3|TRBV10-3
AISESDGHTDTQY
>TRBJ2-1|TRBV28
ASRPLAGAYNEQF
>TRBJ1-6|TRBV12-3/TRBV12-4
ASRPNLGSYNSPLH
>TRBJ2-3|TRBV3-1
ASSRRGSGDTQY
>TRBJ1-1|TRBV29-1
SVCTGGSDTEAF
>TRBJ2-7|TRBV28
ASSTDPYEQY
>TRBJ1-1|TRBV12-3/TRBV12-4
ASSLPGTGAAEAF
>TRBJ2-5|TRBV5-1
ASSPWAPETQY
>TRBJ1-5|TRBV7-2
ASSSRRDSNQPQH
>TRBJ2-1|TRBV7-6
ASSPPNREQF
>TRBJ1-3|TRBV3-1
ASSQDNSRGNTIY
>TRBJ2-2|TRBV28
ASSFSGTGYTGELF
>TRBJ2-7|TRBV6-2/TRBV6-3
ASCLLGPYYEQY
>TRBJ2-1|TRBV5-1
ASSAGQWTVWDEQF
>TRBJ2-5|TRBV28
ASSWSGPGTQY
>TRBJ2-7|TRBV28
ASSLSGTGAEQY
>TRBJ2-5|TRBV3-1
ASSPTGGDNQETQY
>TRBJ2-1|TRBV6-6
ASSRGLANEQF
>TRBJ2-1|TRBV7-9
ASSPSQPNEQF
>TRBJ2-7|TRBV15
ATSREGTGYEQY
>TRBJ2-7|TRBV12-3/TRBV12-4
ASSPVSGGAYEQY
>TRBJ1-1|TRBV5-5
ASSRTVTNTEAF
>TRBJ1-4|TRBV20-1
SAKGQYEKLF